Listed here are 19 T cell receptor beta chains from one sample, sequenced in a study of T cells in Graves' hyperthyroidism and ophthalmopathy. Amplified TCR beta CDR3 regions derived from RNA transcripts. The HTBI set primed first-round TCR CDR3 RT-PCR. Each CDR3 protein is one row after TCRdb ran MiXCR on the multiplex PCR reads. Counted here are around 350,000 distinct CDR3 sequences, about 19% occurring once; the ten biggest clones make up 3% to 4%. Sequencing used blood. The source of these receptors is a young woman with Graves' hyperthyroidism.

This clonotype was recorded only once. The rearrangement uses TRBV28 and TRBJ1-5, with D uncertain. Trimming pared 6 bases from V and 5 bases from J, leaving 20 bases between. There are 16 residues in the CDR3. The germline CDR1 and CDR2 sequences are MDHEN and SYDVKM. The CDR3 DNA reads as TGTGCCAGCAGGGCCGGGCCAGCCTTCCCCCATCAGCCCCAGCATTTT. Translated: CASRAGPAFPHQPQHF. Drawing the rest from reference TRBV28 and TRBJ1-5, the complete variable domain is DVKVTQSSRYLVKRTGEKVFLECVQDMDHENMFWYRQDPGLGLRLIYFSYDVKMKEKGDIPEGYSVSREKKERFSLILESASTNQTSMYLCASRAGPAFPHQPQHFGDGTRLSIL.

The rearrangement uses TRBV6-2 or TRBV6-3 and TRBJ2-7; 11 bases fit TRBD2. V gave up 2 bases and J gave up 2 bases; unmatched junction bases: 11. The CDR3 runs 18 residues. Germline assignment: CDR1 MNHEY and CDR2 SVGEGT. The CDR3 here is CASSYQPLLAGEAYEQYF. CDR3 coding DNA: TGTGCCAGCAGTTACCAGCCGTTACTAGCGGGGGAAGCCTACGAGCAGTACTTC.

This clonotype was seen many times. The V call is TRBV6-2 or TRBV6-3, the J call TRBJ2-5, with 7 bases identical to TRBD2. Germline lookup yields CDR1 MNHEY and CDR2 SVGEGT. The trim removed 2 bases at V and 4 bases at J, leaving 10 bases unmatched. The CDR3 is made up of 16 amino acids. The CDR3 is CASSYGVGTIGETQYF. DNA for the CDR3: TGTGCCAGCAGTTACGGTGTGGGGACTATCGGAGAGACCCAGTACTTC.

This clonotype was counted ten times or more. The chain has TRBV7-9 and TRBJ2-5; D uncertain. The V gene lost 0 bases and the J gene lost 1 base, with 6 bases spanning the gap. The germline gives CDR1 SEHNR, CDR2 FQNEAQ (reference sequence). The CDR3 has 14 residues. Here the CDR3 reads CASSLAATQETQYF. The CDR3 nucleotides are TGTGCCAGCAGCTTAGCGGCTACCCAAGAGACCCAGTACTTC.

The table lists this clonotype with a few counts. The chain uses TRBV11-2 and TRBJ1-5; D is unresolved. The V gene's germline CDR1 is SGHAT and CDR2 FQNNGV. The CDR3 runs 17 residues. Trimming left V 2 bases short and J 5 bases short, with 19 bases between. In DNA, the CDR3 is TGTGCCAGCAGCTTATTGCGTTGGACCCGAAGGGATCAGCCCCAGCATTTT. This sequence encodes CASSLLRWTRRDQPQHF.

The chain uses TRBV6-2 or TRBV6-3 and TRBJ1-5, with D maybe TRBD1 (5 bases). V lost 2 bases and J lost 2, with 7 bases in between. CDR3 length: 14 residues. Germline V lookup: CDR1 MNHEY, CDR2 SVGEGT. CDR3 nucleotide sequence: TGTGCCAGCAGTTACATGGGGGGCAATCAGCCCCAGCATTTT. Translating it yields CASSYMGGNQPQHF.

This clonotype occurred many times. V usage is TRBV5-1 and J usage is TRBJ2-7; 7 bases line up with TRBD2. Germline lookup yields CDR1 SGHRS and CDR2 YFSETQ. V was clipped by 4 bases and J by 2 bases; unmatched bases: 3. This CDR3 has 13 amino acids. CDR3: CASSPSGTYEQYF. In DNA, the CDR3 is TGCGCCAGCAGCCCTAGCGGTACCTACGAGCAGTACTTC.

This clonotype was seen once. This CDR3 reads CASSTDREVEETQYF. For the CDR3, the DNA is TGTGCCAGCAGCACGGACAGGGAGGTGGAAGAGACCCAGTACTTC. The chain employs TRBV6-2 or TRBV6-3 and TRBJ2-5, with 8 bases matching TRBD1. The trim removed 6 bases at V and 3 bases at J, leaving 9 bases unmatched. The CDR3 spans 15 residues. Per the germline V gene, CDR1 is MNHEY and CDR2 is SVGEGT.

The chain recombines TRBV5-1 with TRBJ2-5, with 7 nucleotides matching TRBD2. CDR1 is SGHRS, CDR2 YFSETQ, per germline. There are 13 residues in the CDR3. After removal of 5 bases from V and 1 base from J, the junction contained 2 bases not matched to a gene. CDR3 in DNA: TGCGCCAGCAGTGGGACTATCCAAGAGACCCAGTACTTC. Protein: CASSGTIQETQYF.

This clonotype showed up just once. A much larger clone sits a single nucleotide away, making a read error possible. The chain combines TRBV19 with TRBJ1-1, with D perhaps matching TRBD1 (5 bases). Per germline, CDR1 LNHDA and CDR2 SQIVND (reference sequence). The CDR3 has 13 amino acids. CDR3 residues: CASSNRMNTESFF. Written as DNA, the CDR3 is TGTGCCAGTAGTAACAGGATGAACACTGAATCTTTCTTT.

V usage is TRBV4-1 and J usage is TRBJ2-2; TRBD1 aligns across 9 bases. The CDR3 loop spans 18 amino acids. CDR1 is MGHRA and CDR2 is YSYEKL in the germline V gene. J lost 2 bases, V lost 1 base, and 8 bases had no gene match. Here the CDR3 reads CASSQGSGQGFNTGELFF. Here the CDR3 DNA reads TGCGCCAGCAGCCAAGGGTCCGGACAGGGGTTTAACACCGGGGAGCTGTTTTTT.

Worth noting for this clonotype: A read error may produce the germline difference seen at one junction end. CDR3 nucleotides: TGTGCCAGCAGTGAAGCCGCAGGGGCGCGGGGTTTGTTC. This gives the protein CASSEAAGARGLF. J is TRBJ2-7 and V is TRBV6-1; D may match TRBD1 or TRBD2 (6 bases each). This CDR3 has 13 amino acids. Germline-derived CDR1 and CDR2 are MNHNS and SASEGT.

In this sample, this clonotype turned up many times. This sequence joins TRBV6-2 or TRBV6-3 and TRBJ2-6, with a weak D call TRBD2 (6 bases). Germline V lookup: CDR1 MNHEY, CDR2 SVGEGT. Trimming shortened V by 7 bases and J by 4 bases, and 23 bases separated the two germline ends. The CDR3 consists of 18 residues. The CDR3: CASTPRRPGVTGANVLTF. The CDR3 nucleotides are TGTGCCAGCACTCCGCGACGCCCGGGGGTCACAGGGGCCAACGTCCTGACTTTC.

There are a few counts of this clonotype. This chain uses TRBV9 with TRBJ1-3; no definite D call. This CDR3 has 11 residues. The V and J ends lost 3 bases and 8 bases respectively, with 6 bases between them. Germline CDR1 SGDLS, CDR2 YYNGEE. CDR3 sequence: CASSGLDTIYF. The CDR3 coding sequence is TGTGCCAGCAGCGGGCTTGACACCATATATTTT.

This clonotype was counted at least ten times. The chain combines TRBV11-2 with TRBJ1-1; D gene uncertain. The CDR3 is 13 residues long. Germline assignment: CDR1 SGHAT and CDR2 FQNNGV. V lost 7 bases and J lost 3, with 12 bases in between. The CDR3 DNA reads TGTGCCAGCACTCTTTATTTGCACACTGAAGCTTTCTTT. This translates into CASTLYLHTEAFF.

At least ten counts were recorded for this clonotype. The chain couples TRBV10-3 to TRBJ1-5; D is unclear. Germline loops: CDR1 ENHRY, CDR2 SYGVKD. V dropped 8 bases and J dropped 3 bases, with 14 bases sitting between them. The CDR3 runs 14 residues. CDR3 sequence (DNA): TGTGCCATCTCGCAGAGGCAGGTCAATCAGCCCCAGCATTTT. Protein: CAISQRQVNQPQHF.

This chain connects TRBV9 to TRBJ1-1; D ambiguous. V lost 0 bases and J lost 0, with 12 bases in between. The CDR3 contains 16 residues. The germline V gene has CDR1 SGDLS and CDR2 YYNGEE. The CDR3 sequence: CASSVGFMALNTEAFF. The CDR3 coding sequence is TGTGCCAGCAGCGTAGGTTTTATGGCTCTGAACACTGAAGCTTTCTTT.

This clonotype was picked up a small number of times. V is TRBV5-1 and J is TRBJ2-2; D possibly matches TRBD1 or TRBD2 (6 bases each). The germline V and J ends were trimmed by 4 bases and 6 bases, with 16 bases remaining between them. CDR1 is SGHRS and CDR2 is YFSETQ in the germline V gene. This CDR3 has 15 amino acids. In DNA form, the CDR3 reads TGCGCCAGCAGCCCGGAGGGGGTTTCGGCCGGGGAGCTGTTTTTT. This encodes CASSPEGVSAGELFF.

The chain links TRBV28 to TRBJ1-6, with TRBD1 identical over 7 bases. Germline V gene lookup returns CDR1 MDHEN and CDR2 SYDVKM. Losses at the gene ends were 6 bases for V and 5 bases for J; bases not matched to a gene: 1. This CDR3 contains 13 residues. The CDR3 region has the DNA TGTGCCAGCAGGACAGGGAATAATTCACCCCTCCACTTT. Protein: CASRTGNNSPLHF.